This T cell receptor (beta chain) was documented in a study of cytomegalovirus exposure and HLA in healthy donors. This CDR3 is built from 15 residues. Trimming cost V 4 bases and J 0 bases, with 13 bases left between them. CDR1 SGHAT and CDR2 FQNNGV come from the germline V gene. Primers: 60 Vbeta forward and 13 Jbeta reverse. Assay used: immunoSEQ multiplex PCR; TCRdb lists only in-frame clones, some missing. This sample has 95,000 to 150,000 clones, with 80% found just once. The receptor comes from a man younger than 40 in good health and CMV-seronegative. V and J are TRBV11-2 and TRBJ2-7; D possibly corresponds to TRBD2 (6 bases). Specimen: PBMCs. The CDR3 DNA sequence: TGTGCCAGCAGCTCCCCGGGACTGACCTCCTACGAGCAGTACTTC. Translating gives CASSSPGLTSYEQYF.